These T cell receptor beta chains were read from a single sample in a study of blood T cell repertoires in COVID-19. This table comes from immunoSEQ multiplex PCR, and its TCRdb copy is limited to in-frame clones, with some not included. The sample lists 280,000 or so clones; around nine tenths were seen once. Sequencing used PBMCs or T cells enriched from blood (not recorded which). All receptors come from a woman between 45 and 65 years old who had been exposed to COVID-19. Each CDR3 is given with its conserved first and last residue. The order of the fields is V gene, clone size, J gene, D gene, CDR3 length, CDR3 DNA, CDR3 protein. D genes are given only for firm matches. Clone sizes are given selectively: once, few, many, or a class where the clone is expanded.

>TRBV4-2|.|TRBJ2-5|.|14
TGTGCCAGCAGCCTCGGGACATCCGAAGAGACCCAGTACTTC
CASSLGTSEETQYF
>TRBV7-9|.|TRBJ1-2|.|12
TGTGCCAGCAGCTTAAGGGAGGGCGGCTACACCTTC
CASSLREGGYTF
>TRBV7-9|.|TRBJ2-7|.|16
TGTGCCAGCAGCCCATATGGGGGGTTAAGCTCCTACGAGCAGTACTTC
CASSPYGGLSSYEQYF
>TRBV27|few|TRBJ2-2|.|14
TGTGCCAGCAGTTATGGGTGGGGCCCCGGGGAGCTGTTTTTT
CASSYGWGPGELFF
>TRBV9|few|TRBJ1-4|TRBD1|15
TGTGCCAGCAGCTCAGGGGGCGCGGGGAACGAAAAACTGTTTTTT
CASSSGGAGNEKLFF
>TRBV19|.|TRBJ1-5|TRBD1|13
TGTGCCAGTAGTTCGGACAGGGGCCAGCCCCAGCATTTT
CASSSDRGQPQHF
>TRBV29-1|.|TRBJ1-1|TRBD1|14
TGCAGCGTTGGACAGGGGGCGAGAAGGACTGAAGCTTTCTTT
CSVGQGARRTEAFF
>TRBV3-1/TRBV3-2|.|TRBJ1-3|.|13
TGTGCCAGCAGCCAGGGAGCTGGAAACACCATATATTTT
CASSQGAGNTIYF
>TRBV7-9|once|TRBJ2-7|TRBD2|13
TGTGCCAGCAGCCACGGGGGGGTAAACGAGCAGTACTTC
CASSHGGVNEQYF
>TRBV5-1|.|TRBJ2-7|TRBD1|16
TGCGCCAGCAGCTTGGCCAGTCAGGGGGCCATTTACGAGCAGTACTTC
CASSLASQGAIYEQYF
>TRBV27|.|TRBJ2-1|TRBD2|18
TGTGCCAGCACCAACCCGGGACTAGCGGGGGGCCTCATCCATGAGCAGTTCTTC
CASTNPGLAGGLIHEQFF
>TRBV19|once|TRBJ2-3|.|15
TGTGCCAGTAGCCCGCGAAATTCGGGCACAGATACGCAGTATTTT
CASSPRNSGTDTQYF
>TRBV5-6|.|TRBJ1-2|TRBD1|15
TGTGCCAGCAGCTTGGCCGGAGGGACAGGGACAGGCTACACCTTC
CASSLAGGTGTGYTF
>TRBV29-1|.|TRBJ1-2|.|13
TGCAGCGTACGGGTCCTAGGAGCCCCTGGCTACACCTTC
CSVRVLGAPGYTF
>TRBV5-1|.|TRBJ2-5|.|13
TGCGCCAGCAGCTATACAGGGTTAGAGACCCAGTACTTC
CASSYTGLETQYF
>TRBV7-8|.|TRBJ1-1|.|13
TGTGCCAGCACCCCGGGGGGGTACACTGAAGCTTTCTTT
CASTPGGYTEAFF
>TRBV25-1|.|TRBJ1-5|TRBD1|13
TGTGCCAGCGCCGGGACAGGGTTCCAGCCCCAGCATTTT
CASAGTGFQPQHF
>TRBV6-2/TRBV6-3|.|TRBJ1-3|.|15
TGTGCCAGCAGTTACGGAGGGACCTCTGGAAACACCATATATTTT
CASSYGGTSGNTIYF
>TRBV27|.|TRBJ1-6|.|15
TGTGCCAGCAGTTGGGCCAGCTCCTATAATTCACCCCTCCACTTT
CASSWASSYNSPLHF
>TRBV3-1/TRBV3-2|.|TRBJ1-6|.|14
TGTGCCAGCAGCCCCCTATCAAGTAATTCACCCCTCCACTTT
CASSPLSSNSPLHF
>TRBV7-9|.|TRBJ2-1|.|15
TGTGCCAGCAGCTTAGGGGCAGGGGTGGGGAATGAGCAGTTCTTC
CASSLGAGVGNEQFF
>TRBV12-3/TRBV12-4|few|TRBJ1-5|.|13
TGTGCCAGCAGTTTTCAGGGCAATCAGCCCCAGCATTTT
CASSFQGNQPQHF
>TRBV4-1|few|TRBJ1-4|TRBD1|13
TGCGCCAGCAGCCGGGACAGATTTGAAAAACTGTTTTTT
CASSRDRFEKLFF
>TRBV7-9|.|TRBJ1-4|TRBD1|15
TGTGCCAGCAGCTTATCAAGGACAGGGAGCGAAAAACTGTTTTTT
CASSLSRTGSEKLFF
>TRBV7-6|.|TRBJ2-7|TRBD2|17
TGTGCCAGCAGCTTATCCCCCCCGGGACTAGGGATCTACGAGCAGTACTTC
CASSLSPPGLGIYEQYF
>TRBV12-3/TRBV12-4|.|TRBJ1-2|.|12
TGTGCCATATCACAGGATAACTATGGCTACACCTTC
CAISQDNYGYTF
>TRBV27|.|TRBJ1-2|TRBD1|14
TGTGCCAGCAGTTTCGGGACAGGGCGGAGAGGCTACACCTTC
CASSFGTGRRGYTF
>TRBV28|.|TRBJ1-2|TRBD1|16
TGTGCCAGCAGTTCACCCGGGACAGGGGGAAACTATGGCTACACCTTC
CASSSPGTGGNYGYTF
>TRBV28|.|TRBJ2-5|TRBD2|16
TGTGCCATCCTGGGCGGGACTAGGAGACAACAAGAGACCCAGTACTTC
CAILGGTRRQQETQYF
>TRBV10-3|.|TRBJ2-3|.|14
TGTGCCATCAGTGAGTCGACTAGCACAGATACGCAGTATTTT
CAISESTSTDTQYF
>TRBV5-1|once|TRBJ2-7|TRBD1|13
TGCGCCAGCACCGGGACAGGGGTTGAAGAGCAGTACTTC
CASTGTGVEEQYF
>TRBV10-3|.|TRBJ2-2|.|16
TGTGCCATCAGTGAGGGAGGGGGCGCGTACACCGGGGAGCTGTTTTTT
CAISEGGGAYTGELFF
>TRBV10-3|.|TRBJ1-3|TRBD1|12
TGTGCCATTGGACAGGACGGAAACACCATATATTTT
CAIGQDGNTIYF
>TRBV7-9|.|TRBJ1-2|.|14
TGTGCCAGCAGCCAATTCGTAGATTCTCGGGGCTACACCTTC
CASSQFVDSRGYTF
>TRBV7-9|.|TRBJ2-1|TRBD2|16
TGTGCCAGCAGGATACAAGGAACCGGGGGGGCGCATGAGCAGTTCTTC
CASRIQGTGGAHEQFF
>TRBV3-1/TRBV3-2|.|TRBJ1-2|.|16
TGTGCCAGCAGCCAAGAATGGGGCAGGGGTCCGATTGGCTACACCTTC
CASSQEWGRGPIGYTF
>TRBV7-9|.|TRBJ2-7|.|15
TGTGCCAGCAGCTTGGCGGGGGCGGGCTCCTACGAGCAGTACTTC
CASSLAGAGSYEQYF
>TRBV2|.|TRBJ1-2|.|15
TGTGCCAGCAGTGAAGTGCCCAGTGATAACTATGGCTACACCTTC
CASSEVPSDNYGYTF
>TRBV23-1|.|TRBJ1-4|.|13
TGCGCCAGCAGTCAATTTCGGGGGGAAAAACTGTTTTTT
CASSQFRGEKLFF
>TRBV28|.|TRBJ1-4|TRBD1|14
TGTGCCAGCAGAGTGACAGGGGGTAATGAAAAACTGTTTTTT
CASRVTGGNEKLFF
>TRBV3-1/TRBV3-2|.|TRBJ2-7|TRBD1|14
TGTGCCAGCAGTTACGGACAGGGGGCGGGCGAGCAGTACTTC
CASSYGQGAGEQYF
>TRBV7-2|once|TRBJ2-3|.|16
TGTGCCAGCAGCACTAAAGCGGTAGCTAGCACAGATACGCAGTATTTT
CASSTKAVASTDTQYF
>TRBV3-1/TRBV3-2|.|TRBJ2-3|.|15
TGTGCCAGCAGCAGGGGGGGCTCTAGCACAGATACGCAGTATTTT
CASSRGGSSTDTQYF
>TRBV28|.|TRBJ1-6|.|16
TGTGCCAGCAGTTTAGGAGGGAGCTCCTATAATTCACCCCTCCACTTT
CASSLGGSSYNSPLHF
>TRBV10-3|.|TRBJ2-5|TRBD2|16
TGTGCCATCAGTAATAGCGGGGGGTCCCCACAAGAGACCCAGTACTTC
CAISNSGGSPQETQYF
>TRBV7-2|.|TRBJ2-7|.|14
TGTGCCAGCAGCCTGCAGGGGGGACGCTACGAGCAGTACTTC
CASSLQGGRYEQYF